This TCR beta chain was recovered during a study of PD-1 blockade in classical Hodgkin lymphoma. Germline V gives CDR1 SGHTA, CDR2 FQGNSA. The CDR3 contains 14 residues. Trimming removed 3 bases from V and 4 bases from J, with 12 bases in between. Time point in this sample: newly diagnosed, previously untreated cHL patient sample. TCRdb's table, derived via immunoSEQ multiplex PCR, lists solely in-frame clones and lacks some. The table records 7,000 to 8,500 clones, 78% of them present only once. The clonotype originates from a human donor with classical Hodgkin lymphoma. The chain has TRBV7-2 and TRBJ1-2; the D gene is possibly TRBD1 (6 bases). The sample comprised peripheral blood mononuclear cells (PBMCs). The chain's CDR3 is CASSFLTGSYGYTF. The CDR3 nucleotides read TGTGCCAGCAGCTTTCTGACAGGAAGCTATGGCTACACCTTC.